A selection of T cell receptor beta chains follows, all from one sample in a study of blood T cell repertoires in COVID-19. Libraries were prepared by immunoSEQ multiplex PCR; TCRdb keeps only in-frame clonotypes and omits some of them. The table shows fewer than 250,000 clones, with 85% to 90% occurring only once. Sequencing input: peripheral blood. The receptors here all came from a woman aged 55-75 years with acute or convalescent COVID-19. The CDR3 runs from the conserved cysteine through the conserved F or W. Each record gives: clone size, J gene, V gene, D gene, CDR3 DNA, CDR3 protein. D genes are given only for firm matches. Rows give clone size only sometimes, using once, few, many, or a class for an expanded clone.

-,TRBJ2-6,TRBV10-3,TRBD1,TGTGCCATCAGGCCGGGACAGGGGGCTGGGGCCAACGTCCTGACTTTC,CAIRPGQGAGANVLTF
-,TRBJ2-5,TRBV19,TRBD2,TGTGCCAGTAGTATCGCACTAGCGGGACCCCAAGAGACCCAGTACTTC,CASSIALAGPQETQYF
-,TRBJ2-7,TRBV27,-,TGTGCCAGCAGTTTCCAGGGATACGAGCAGTACTTC,CASSFQGYEQYF
-,TRBJ2-7,TRBV10-2,-,TGCGCCAGCAGTCAACTCCACGGGTACGAGCAGTACTTC,CASSQLHGYEQYF
-,TRBJ1-5,TRBV19,TRBD1,TGTGCCACGACGGACAGGGAAAATCAGCCCCAGCATTTT,CATTDRENQPQHF
few,TRBJ2-1,TRBV4-3,-,TGCGCCAGCAGCCAAGTAGCAAGGTCGGGAGTTCTCAATGAGCAGTTCTTC,CASSQVARSGVLNEQFF
-,TRBJ1-5,TRBV6-6,-,TGTGCCAGCAGTTCCCTGGGAGGACAGCCCCAGCATTTT,CASSSLGGQPQHF
-,TRBJ2-7,TRBV30,TRBD1,TGTGCCTGGAGTAAGGGACAGGGGAACTACGAGCAGTACTTC,CAWSKGQGNYEQYF
-,TRBJ2-3,TRBV7-3,-,TGTGCCAGCAGCTTATCGCCGGCAGGGATCACAGATACGCAGTATTTT,CASSLSPAGITDTQYF
-,TRBJ2-1,TRBV7-2,TRBD2,TGTGCCAGCAGCATCCGCACCTTTAGCGGGAGTCGGCGGAATGAGCAGTTCTTC,CASSIRTFSGSRRNEQFF
-,TRBJ1-6,TRBV6-5,TRBD1,TGTGCCAGCACCGGACAGGGTTATTCACCCCTCCACTTT,CASTGQGYSPLHF
-,TRBJ1-5,TRBV6-5,-,TGTGCCAGCAGACTGGATTCGGTCGGAGAGCCCCAGCATTTT,CASRLDSVGEPQHF
-,TRBJ1-5,TRBV5-1,TRBD1,TGCGCCAGCAGCTTGGGTGACAGGGATCAGCCCCAGCATTTT,CASSLGDRDQPQHF
-,TRBJ2-7,TRBV19,-,TGTGCCAGTAGTTATTTTACGGTGCGGGGCTCCTACGAGCAGTACTTC,CASSYFTVRGSYEQYF
few,TRBJ1-5,TRBV16,-,TGTGCCAGCAGCCTGCCTGGAGTAAGCAATCAGCCCCAGCATTTT,CASSLPGVSNQPQHF
-,TRBJ1-2,TRBV20-1,-,TGCAGTGCTCAAACTATGGATGGCTACACCTTC,CSAQTMDGYTF
-,TRBJ2-1,TRBV27,TRBD2,TGTGCCAGCAGTTTCAGGGTTCCCCTAGCGGGAGCATTGCATGAGCAGTTCTTC,CASSFRVPLAGALHEQFF
-,TRBJ2-7,TRBV5-8,TRBD2,TGTGCCAGCAGCTTAGGACTAGACCACGAGCAGTACTTC,CASSLGLDHEQYF
-,TRBJ1-3,TRBV18,-,TGTGCCAGCTCACCAAACGGACAGACCTCTGGAAACACCATATATTTT,CASSPNGQTSGNTIYF
-,TRBJ1-2,TRBV18,-,TGTGCCAGCTCACCCCAGGGGACTAACTATGGCTACACCTTC,CASSPQGTNYGYTF
-,TRBJ2-7,TRBV6-2/TRBV6-3,TRBD1,TGTGCCAGCAGTTACTGGACCGGACAGGGTAGCGGCGAGCAGTACTTC,CASSYWTGQGSGEQYF
-,TRBJ2-1,TRBV11-2,TRBD2,TGTGCCAGCAGAGGGAGACTAGCGGGAGGAAATGAGCAGTTCTTC,CASRGRLAGGNEQFF
-,TRBJ1-1,TRBV7-8,TRBD1,TGTGCCAGCAGCTCGGACAGGGGCACTGAAGCTTTCTTT,CASSSDRGTEAFF
-,TRBJ1-5,TRBV19,TRBD1,TGTGCCAGTAGTTTCGGGACAGGGGCCAATCAGCCCCAGCATTTT,CASSFGTGANQPQHF
-,TRBJ2-3,TRBV7-2,-,TGTGCCAGCAGCCTACCTGCGGGTTTTAGCACAGATACGCAGTATTTT,CASSLPAGFSTDTQYF
once,TRBJ1-6,TRBV7-9,-,TGTGCCAGCAGCTTACGGGTCCTAAATTCACCCCTCCACTTT,CASSLRVLNSPLHF
-,TRBJ2-7,TRBV6-5,TRBD1,TGTGCCAGCCGGCGAGGCAGGGGGTCGTACGAGCAGTACTTC,CASRRGRGSYEQYF